Below are 20 T cell receptor beta chains sequenced from a single sample in a study of PD-1 blockade in classical Hodgkin lymphoma. Data came from immunoSEQ multiplex PCR; TCRdb stores just in-frame clones and leaves some out. This sample has about 29,000 clones; 85% to 90% occur once, and the top ten carry 2% to 2.5%. No patient escaped relapse after autologous stem cell transplantation, and brentuximab vedotin exposure varied. Magnetic depletion of unwanted cells isolated CD4+ T cells from thawed PBMCs. The material was CD4+ T cells from blood, obtained at baseline. These receptors originate from a human donor with classical Hodgkin lymphoma.

The chain carries TRBV6-1 and TRBJ2-2; tentatively, D is TRBD1 (6 bases). V lost 8 bases and J 5 bases, leaving 18 bases between the germline ends. The CDR3 has 15 amino acids. Germline assignment: CDR1 MNHNS and CDR2 SASEGT. This CDR3 is CASWGAGVKTGELFF. CDR3 sequence (DNA): TGTGCCAGCTGGGGTGCAGGGGTGAAAACCGGGGAGCTGTTTTTT.

The rearrangement joins TRBV30 to TRBJ1-1; D is undetermined. Per germline, CDR1 GTSNPN and CDR2 SVGIG (reference sequence). Trimming took 1 base from V and 6 from J, leaving 24 bases between them. This CDR3 spans 17 amino acids. CDR3 nucleotide sequence: TGTGCCTGGAGTGCCACTACGCGGCTACCCAGGAGGGCTGAAGCTTTCTTT. Translating gives CAWSATTRLPRRAEAFF.

V usage is TRBV11-2 and J usage is TRBJ2-2, with 9 bases fitting TRBD2. The CDR3 spans 15 residues. Trimming removed 5 bases from V and 6 bases from J; junction bases left unmatched: 7. The V gene's germline CDR1 is SGHAT and CDR2 FQNNGV. Written as DNA, the CDR3 is TGTGCCAGCAGCCCTAGCGGGACGATCGCCGGGGAGCTGTTTTTT. Its translation: CASSPSGTIAGELFF.

The J gene is TRBJ2-3, the V gene TRBV9, with D hard to call. Trimming removed 0 bases from V and 1 base from J, with 12 bases in between. The germline gives CDR1 SGDLS, CDR2 YYNGEE. The CDR3 covers 16 residues. The CDR3 spells CASSVVPGAGTDTQYF. The CDR3 DNA reads TGTGCCAGCAGCGTAGTACCCGGAGCCGGCACAGATACGCAGTATTTT.

Here the CDR3 DNA reads TGTGCCAGCAGTGAATCCAGCTCTTTAGCCAAAAACATTCAGTACTTC. Its translation is CASSESSSLAKNIQYF. This chain connects TRBV25-1 to TRBJ2-4, with D unclear. Germline CDR1 reads MGHDK; CDR2 reads SYGVNS. The CDR3 has 16 residues. Trimming left V 1 base short and J 0 bases short, with 10 bases between.

J is TRBJ2-7 and V is TRBV27; TRBD2 agrees at 8 bases. Looked up from germline, CDR1 is MNHEY and CDR2 is SMNVEV (reference sequence). CDR3 length equals 15 residues. The J segment lost 3 bases and the V segment lost 0 bases, leaving 4 bases of the junction unmatched. The CDR3: CASSLSGGRYYEQYF. The CDR3 nucleotides are TGTGCCAGCAGTTTATCAGGCGGGAGGTACTACGAGCAGTACTTC.

This clone was observed a handful of times. The chain links TRBV25-1 to TRBJ2-6, with TRBD1 identical over 7 bases. The CDR3 runs to 16 residues. V lost 7 bases, J lost 2 bases, and 8 bases stayed unmatched. Germline lookup yields CDR1 MGHDK and CDR2 SYGVNS. CDR3 loop: CASMPHDRAGANVLTF. The CDR3 DNA sequence: TGTGCCAGCATGCCCCACGACAGGGCTGGGGCCAACGTCCTGACTTTC.

V is TRBV11-2 and J is TRBJ2-1; D gene uncertain. Trimming left V 0 bases short and J 9 bases short, with 9 bases between. The CDR3 sequence is 13 residues long. Per the germline V gene, CDR1 is SGHAT and CDR2 is FQNNGV. The chain's CDR3 is CASSLDRAGEQFF. CDR3 sequence (DNA): TGTGCCAGCAGCTTAGATCGAGCTGGTGAGCAGTTCTTC. Filled out from reference TRBV11-2 and TRBJ2-1, the complete variable domain reads EAGVAQSPRYKIIEKRQSVAFWCNPISGHATLYWYQQILGQGPKLLIQFQNNGVVDDSQLPKDRFSAERLKGVDSTLKIQPAKLEDSAVYLCASSLDRAGEQFFGPGTRLTVL.

This rearrangement joins TRBV28 to TRBJ1-2, with TRBD1 as a possible D gene (5 bases). Looked up from germline, CDR1 is MDHEN and CDR2 is SYDVKM. CDR3 length equals 15 residues. Trimming pared 2 bases from V and 4 bases from J, leaving 14 bases between. CDR3 DNA: TGTGCCAGCAGTTTAGAAGCAGGGTTTCCCTATGGCTACACCTTC. Its translation: CASSLEAGFPYGYTF.

J is TRBJ2-5 and V is TRBV6-5; the match to TRBD2 covers 7 bases. The CDR3 covers 14 residues. In germline, CDR1 is MNHEY, CDR2 SVGAGI. After removal of 4 bases from V and 5 bases from J, the junction contained 7 bases not matched to a gene. CDR3 coding DNA: TGTGCCAGCAGTTGGGCGGGAGAGGGTGAGACCCAGTACTTC. It yields the protein CASSWAGEGETQYF.

The chain is built from TRBV19 and TRBJ2-2; D uncertain. There are 13 residues in the CDR3. V lost 6 bases, J lost 5 bases, and 10 bases lay in between. Germline V gene lookup returns CDR1 LNHDA and CDR2 SQIVND (reference sequence). The CDR3 bases are TGTGCCAGTAGCACGACCCGGACCGGGGAGCTGTTTTTT. Its protein product is CASSTTRTGELFF.

The chain recombines TRBV7-6 with TRBJ2-3, with 8 bases matching TRBD1. Germline CDR1 and CDR2: SGHVS and FNYEAQ. The CDR3 is 16 amino acids. Trimming took 5 bases from V and 1 from J; bases not matched to a gene: 8. The CDR3 DNA reads as TGTGCCAGCAGCCTCAGGACAGGGTTTGGCACAGATACGCAGTATTTT. Translation: CASSLRTGFGTDTQYF.

The chain joins TRBV27 to TRBJ1-2; no reliable D call. The CDR3 is 12 residues long. Germline CDR1 is MNHEY and CDR2 is SMNVEV (reference sequence). V was shortened by 8 bases and J by 3 bases, with 10 bases between the two germline ends. This CDR3 is CASYGFDYGYTF. In DNA form, the CDR3 reads TGTGCCAGCTACGGCTTCGACTATGGCTACACCTTC.

V usage is TRBV11-2 and J usage is TRBJ2-2; 9 positions match TRBD1. The V gene's germline CDR1 is SGHAT and CDR2 FQNNGV. This CDR3 is built from 15 residues. V dropped 5 bases and J dropped 0; count of bases not matched to a gene: 1. CDR3 sequence (DNA): TGTGCCAGCAGCGGGGACAGGGCGAACACCGGGGAGCTGTTTTTT. This sequence encodes CASSGDRANTGELFF. Drawing the rest from reference TRBV11-2 and TRBJ2-2, the complete variable domain is EAGVAQSPRYKIIEKRQSVAFWCNPISGHATLYWYQQILGQGPKLLIQFQNNGVVDDSQLPKDRFSAERLKGVDSTLKIQPAKLEDSAVYLCASSGDRANTGELFFGEGSRLTVL.

This chain uses TRBV10-3 with TRBJ2-5; 7 bases map to TRBD1. V lost 0 bases, J lost 4 bases, and 2 bases stayed unmatched. The germline CDR1 and CDR2 sequences are ENHRY and SYGVKD. This CDR3 is 14 amino acids long. This chain's CDR3 is CAISESTGRETQYF. Here the CDR3 DNA reads TGTGCCATCAGTGAGTCGACAGGGCGAGAGACCCAGTACTTC.

This clone was seen only a few times. As DNA, the CDR3 is TGTGCCAGCAGTGAAGCCCCGGGTGAAGCTTTCTTT. It codes for CASSEAPGEAFF. This rearrangement joins TRBV6-1 to TRBJ1-1; D is unclear. The CDR3 has 12 amino acids. The ends were cut back, 0 bases at V and 7 bases at J, with 6 bases in the middle. Germline values: CDR1 MNHNS, CDR2 SASEGT.

The CDR3 loop reads CASSPDQNYEQYF. Here the CDR3 DNA reads TGTGCCAGCTCACCAGACCAGAACTACGAGCAGTACTTC. The gene calls are TRBV18 and TRBJ2-7; D remains unclear. Germline V gives CDR1 KGHSH, CDR2 LQKENI. The CDR3 runs to 13 residues. V gave up 2 bases and J gave up 3 bases, with 8 bases separating them.

The chain employs TRBV28 and TRBJ2-1, with D possibly being TRBD2 (5 bases). This CDR3 spans 16 amino acids. Per the germline V gene, CDR1 is MDHEN and CDR2 is SYDVKM. Trimming took off 7 bases at V and 5 bases at J, with 21 bases between the two ends. The CDR3: CASITPGVRGHNEQFF. The CDR3 DNA reads TGTGCCAGCATTACCCCCGGGGTTAGAGGGCACAATGAGCAGTTCTTC.

The genes are TRBV14 and TRBJ2-5; 9 positions agree with TRBD1. Judging by the DNA end, TRBJ2-7 fits better; the J call may be wrong. The CDR3 loop spans 14 amino acids. Germline V lookup: CDR1 SGHDN, CDR2 FVKESK. The CDR3 here is CASSRATGGYEQYF. DNA for the CDR3: TGTGCCAGCAGCCGAGCGACAGGGGGCTACGAGCAGTACTTC.

The rearrangement joins TRBV6-1 to TRBJ2-7; D unclear. CDR1 is MNHNS and CDR2 is SASEGT in the germline V gene. The CDR3 has 13 residues. V was trimmed by 3 bases and J by 6 bases, leaving 12 bases between them. Here the CDR3 DNA reads TGTGCCAGCAGTGAGTCGTACGGGCTCGAGCAGTACTTC. It specifies CASSESYGLEQYF.